The sequence of this T cell receptor beta chain was determined in a study of blood T cell repertoires in COVID-19. Study at large: Researchers got acute and convalescent COVID-19 samples from the United States, Italy and Spain. T cells, B-cell-depleted T cells, or PBMCs provided the cDNA or gDNA that served as material.

This CDR3 has 14 amino acids. V was trimmed by 6 bases and J by 3 bases, leaving 12 bases between them. Germline CDR1 is MNHEY and CDR2 is SMNVEV (reference sequence). Authors' methods: Reference gene primer amplification yielded estimated nucleated cell counts. Sequencing used immunoSEQ multiplex PCR; TCRdb keeps in-frame clones, though not all of them. V, J and clone size were drawn from that table, and D and trimming were deduced from the DNA. The profile shows about 140,000 clones, about 90% of them singletons. The TCR originated in an older woman with acute or convalescent COVID-19. The chain couples TRBV27 to TRBJ1-5, with D possibly being TRBD1 (6 bases). The specimen was peripheral blood. The CDR3 DNA follows: TGTGCCAGCAGACCGGGACACATCAATCAGCCCCAGCATTTT. Translation: CASRPGHINQPQHF.